Listed here are 12 T cell receptor beta chains from one sample, sequenced in a study of beta chain features in type 1 diabetes. The sequenced template was cDNA made from the entire isolated RNA. Data came from immunoSEQ multiplex PCR; TCRdb stores just in-frame clones and leaves some out. This table has under 150,000 clones, about 44% appearing once. Sequences were obtained from Tregs from blood. These receptors came from a man aged 18 to 29 in good health.

The chain employs TRBV10-3 and TRBJ2-5; 9 positions match TRBD2. This CDR3 region has 14 residues. Unmatched junction bases numbered 6, after V lost 9 bases and J lost 1 base. From germline, CDR1 is ENHRY and CDR2 SYGVKD. The CDR3 loop is CAISRRGGQETQYF. CDR3 sequence (DNA): TGTGCCATAAGTCGGCGGGGGGGCCAAGAGACCCAGTACTTC.

In the case of this clone: One end of the junction does not line up with germline, which may come from a read error. The rearrangement links TRBV2 to TRBJ2-7, with 12 nucleotides matching TRBD2. Germline CDR1 is SNHLY and CDR2 is FYNNEI. The CDR3 is made up of 15 amino acids. The CDR3 DNA is TGTGCCAGCTGGACTAGCGGGATGTACTCCTACGGGCAGTACTTC. This encodes CASWTSGMYSYGQYF. Full variable domain (missing parts from reference TRBV2 and TRBJ2-7): EPEVTQTPSHQVTQMGQEVILRCVPISNHLYFYWYRQILGQKVEFLVSFYNNEISEKSEIFDDQFSVERPDGSNFTLKIRSTKLEDSAMYFCASWTSGMYSYGQYFGPGTRLTVT.

The CDR3 region is CASSLALTVQETQYF. CDR3 bases: TGTGCCAGCAGCTTAGCGCTTACAGTACAAGAGACCCAGTACTTC. The V and J genes are TRBV7-8 and TRBJ2-5; D ambiguous. The CDR3 covers 15 residues. The V end lost 0 bases, the J end lost 2 bases, and 10 bases lay between the germline ends. The V gene's germline CDR1 is SGHVS and CDR2 FQNEAQ.

This clone turned up a few times. The V gene is TRBV7-2, the J gene TRBJ1-5; D is perhaps TRBD1 (6 bases). Germline lookup yields CDR1 SGHTA and CDR2 FQGNSA. CDR3 length equals 14 residues. Trimming left V 1 base short and J 6 bases short, with 10 bases between. In nucleotides, the CDR3 is TGTGCCAGCAGCTTAGTTGGGGGCCCTCAGCCCCAGCATTTT. Its protein is CASSLVGGPQPQHF. The complete variable domain, with remaining parts taken from reference TRBV7-2 and TRBJ1-5, reads GAGVSQSPSNKVTEKGKDVELRCDPISGHTALYWYRQSLGQGLEFLIYFQGNSAPDKSGLPSDRFSAERTGGSVSTLTIQRTQQEDSAVYLCASSLVGGPQPQHFGDGTRLSIL.

This clone has just a few counts. The chain joins TRBV6-6 to TRBJ2-1; 9 positions match TRBD2. After removal of 2 bases from V and 10 bases from J, the junction contained 6 bases not matched to a gene. The CDR3 has 14 residues. CDR1 and CDR2 from the germline V gene are MNHNY and SVGAGI (reference sequence). For the CDR3, the DNA is TGTGCCAGCAGTTACGCGGGGGGGAGGATCGAGCAGTTCTTC. This sequence encodes CASSYAGGRIEQFF.

The chain has TRBV12-5 and TRBJ2-1, with 12 bases that match TRBD2. This CDR3 is built from 17 residues. Germline CDR1 reads LGHNT; CDR2 reads FRNRAP. The V gene end was trimmed by 2 bases and the J gene end by 2 bases; junction bases not matched to a gene: 4. In DNA, the CDR3 is TGTGCTAGTGGTTTGTCACGGACTAGCGGGACCTACAATGAGCAGTTCTTC. Translation: CASGLSRTSGTYNEQFF.

The chain is built from TRBV19 and TRBJ2-3, with a tentative D call TRBD2 (5 bases). Germline values: CDR1 LNHDA, CDR2 SQIVND (reference sequence). The CDR3 has 16 residues. Trimming took 7 bases from V and 1 from J, leaving 18 bases between them. The chain's CDR3 is CASNRLWGARTDTQYF. The CDR3 bases are TGTGCCAGTAATCGGTTGTGGGGAGCTCGCACAGATACGCAGTATTTT.

The chain joins TRBV7-9 to TRBJ1-5; tentatively, D is TRBD1 (5 bases). This CDR3 comprises 14 residues. The ends were cut back, 5 bases at V and 6 bases at J, with 14 bases in the middle. Germline V gene sequence: CDR1 SEHNR, CDR2 FQNEAQ (reference sequence). CDR3 residues: CASSHGPRGQPQHF. The CDR3 nucleotides are TGTGCCAGCAGCCATGGGCCTAGGGGTCAGCCCCAGCATTTT.

This clone was seen only a few times. CDR3 bases: TGTGCCAGCAGTGTTAACAGTAACTACGAGCAGTACTTC. Its translation: CASSVNSNYEQYF. V is TRBV2 and J is TRBJ2-7; no clear D gene. Trimming removed 4 bases at V and 3 bases at J, with 10 bases between. This CDR3 is 13 amino acids long. The V gene's germline CDR1 is SNHLY and CDR2 FYNNEI.

This clone has just a few counts. The chain is built from TRBV6-1 and TRBJ2-7; TRBD1 aligns across 9 bases. J was trimmed by 2 bases and V by 6 bases; bases with no gene match: 5. The CDR3 is 14 amino acids. Germline CDR1 MNHNS, CDR2 SASEGT. The CDR3 is CASRATGGTYEQYF. CDR3 sequence (DNA): TGTGCCAGCAGGGCAACAGGGGGCACCTACGAGCAGTACTTC.

V is TRBV15 and J is TRBJ2-3, with 8 bases that match TRBD2. The CDR3 runs to 14 residues. CDR1 and CDR2 from the germline V gene are LNHNV and YYDKDF (reference sequence). With V trimmed by 5 bases and J by 6 bases, 7 bases remained unmatched. The CDR3 is CATSPGGGRDTQYF. CDR3 DNA: TGTGCCACCAGCCCCGGCGGGGGGCGTGATACGCAGTATTTT.

The CDR3 coding sequence is TGTGCCAGCAGTTTCCCCCTACAGGGAAATCAGCCCCAGCATTTT. Amino acids: CASSFPLQGNQPQHF. The V and J genes are TRBV28 and TRBJ1-5, with D tentatively TRBD1 (6 bases). The germline gives CDR1 MDHEN, CDR2 SYDVKM. CDR3 length: 15 residues. The V and J ends lost 3 bases and 4 bases respectively, with 13 bases between them.